These 17 T cell receptor beta chains originate from one sample sequenced in a study of beta chain features in type 1 diabetes. Sequencing targeted expressed TCRB transcripts, as all isolated RNA had been reverse transcribed. Only in-frame clones appear in the TCRdb table, and some are missing; sequencing was by immunoSEQ multiplex PCR. Of under 950,000 clones in the sample, roughly 16% were seen once. Specimen: naive CD4+ T cells from blood. These receptors were obtained from a woman aged 18-29 years in good health.

This clone was seen only once. The J gene is TRBJ2-3, the V gene TRBV7-6, with 14 bases lining up with TRBD2. There are 19 residues in the CDR3. Germline lookup yields CDR1 SGHVS and CDR2 FNYEAQ. Losses at the gene ends were 0 bases for V and 6 bases for J; bases not matched to a gene: 11. In DNA form, the CDR3 reads TGTGCCAGCAGCTTAGCGGTACAAGGGACTAGCGGGAGTCGGGATACGCAGTATTTT. This translates into CASSLAVQGTSGSRDTQYF.

V gene TRBV5-1 combines with J gene TRBJ1-2; 9 positions match TRBD1. With V trimmed by 5 bases and J by 5 bases, 7 bases remained unmatched. This CDR3 comprises 14 residues. Per the germline V gene, CDR1 is SGHRS and CDR2 is YFSETQ. The CDR3, as DNA: TGCGCCAGCAGTGCGGGACAGGGTTTGTATGGCTACACCTTC. Amino acids: CASSAGQGLYGYTF. The full variable domain, its missing parts supplied by reference TRBV5-1 and TRBJ1-2, is KAGVTQTPRYLIKTRGQQVTLSCSPISGHRSVSWYQQTPGQGLQFLFEYFSETQRNKGNFPGRFSGRQFSNSRSEMNVSTLELGDSALYLCASSAGQGLYGYTFGSGTRLTVV.

This clone was seen more than once but under ten times. The chain recombines TRBV2 with TRBJ2-6; D ambiguous. Looked up from germline, CDR1 is SNHLY and CDR2 is FYNNEI. V was clipped by 3 bases and J by 3 bases, with 9 bases between them. The CDR3 extends over 15 amino acids. This chain's CDR3 is CASSESAGGANVLTF. The DNA for the CDR3 is TGTGCCAGCAGTGAGTCAGCTGGTGGGGCCAACGTCCTGACTTTC.

This clone showed up just a few times. This chain connects TRBV29-1 to TRBJ2-7, with a tentative D call TRBD1 (6 bases). Germline CDR1 SQVTM, CDR2 ANQGSEA. Between the trimmed V and J ends, which lost 7 bases and 3 bases, there was a span of 16 bases. This CDR3 region has 13 residues. The CDR3 here is CSAQTGTFYEQYF. CDR3 DNA: TGCAGCGCCCAAACCGGGACATTCTACGAGCAGTACTTC.

The rearrangement uses TRBV6-5 and TRBJ1-1; D is ambiguous. With 2 bases removed from V and 5 bases from J, the gap between germline ends came to 9 bases. The CDR3 is 13 amino acids. CDR1 and CDR2 (germline): MNHEY, SVGAGI. The CDR3 DNA reads as TGTGCCAGCAGTTACGGAAAGGTTACTGAAGCTTTCTTT. This encodes CASSYGKVTEAFF.

The table lists this clone with a few counts. Other DNA variants within this sample encode the same CDR3. The chain links TRBV5-1 to TRBJ2-1; 8 positions match TRBD2. The CDR3 loop spans 15 amino acids. The trim removed 0 bases at V and 5 bases at J, leaving 4 bases unmatched. Germline V gives CDR1 SGHRS, CDR2 YFSETQ. CDR3 residues: CASSLGGTSNNEQFF. The CDR3 region has the DNA TGCGCCAGCAGCTTGGGAGGGACTAGTAACAATGAGCAGTTCTTC.

The rearrangement uses TRBV6-5 and TRBJ2-1, with 14 positions matching TRBD2. Trimming cost V 6 bases and J 6 bases; bases outside gene matches: 1. CDR3 length equals 14 residues. Looked up from germline, CDR1 is MNHEY and CDR2 is SVGAGI. The CDR3 DNA sequence: TGTGCCAGCAGGACTAGCGGGAGGGCCAATGAGCAGTTCTTC. It translates to CASRTSGRANEQFF.

The CDR3 sequence is CAHRGRRATTGELFF. The CDR3 DNA is TGTGCCCATCGGGGGAGGAGAGCTACGACCGGGGAGCTGTTTTTT. The V gene is TRBV12-5, the J gene TRBJ2-2, with D maybe TRBD2 (6 bases). Germline V gives CDR1 LGHNT, CDR2 FRNRAP. This CDR3 region has 15 residues.

The chain employs TRBV4-1 and TRBJ1-2; 7 bases map to TRBD1. In germline, CDR1 is MGHRA, CDR2 YSYEKL. There are 15 residues in the CDR3. V was pared by 6 bases and J by 3 bases, with 10 bases of the junction left unmatched. DNA of the CDR3: TGCGCCAGCAGAGACCGACAGGGTCGCGACTATGGCTACACCTTC. Translating gives CASRDRQGRDYGYTF.

This clone was counted between two and nine times. The gene calls are TRBV29-1 and TRBJ1-1, with D perhaps TRBD1 (5 bases). The germline V and J ends were trimmed by 3 bases and 1 base, with 9 bases remaining between them. The CDR3 extends over 13 amino acids. The germline V gene has CDR1 SQVTM and CDR2 ANQGSEA. The CDR3 spells CSVETEPNTEAFF. The CDR3 DNA reads as TGCAGCGTTGAGACAGAGCCGAACACTGAAGCTTTCTTT.

Only a few counts were recorded for this clone. The V gene is TRBV29-1, the J gene TRBJ2-7; D gene uncertain. The CDR3 is made up of 14 amino acids. Trimming pared 1 base from V and 0 bases from J, leaving 10 bases between. Germline-derived CDR1 and CDR2 are SQVTM and ANQGSEA. The CDR3 protein is CSVEGEESSYEQYF. CDR3 DNA sequence: TGCAGCGTTGAAGGGGAAGAGAGCTCCTACGAGCAGTACTTC.

A few counts support this clone. The J gene is TRBJ2-7, the V gene TRBV10-3; D is ambiguous. CDR1 ENHRY and CDR2 SYGVKD come from the germline V gene. The CDR3 extends over 15 amino acids. V was pared by 1 base and J by 7 bases, with 17 bases between. The CDR3 coding sequence is TGTGCCATCAGTGAGTATACCGGCGTTCCTCGGGAGCAGTACTTC. This encodes CAISEYTGVPREQYF.

This clone was counted only a few times. The V call is TRBV25-1, the J call TRBJ1-1; no clear D gene. Germline V gene data show CDR1 as MGHDK and CDR2 as SYGVNS. The CDR3 runs to 15 residues. V was clipped by 1 base and J by 1 base, with 10 bases between them. The CDR3 DNA follows: TGTGCCAGCAGTGAATCAAAACGGGCGAACACTGAAGCTTTCTTT. The encoded protein is CASSESKRANTEAFF.

This clone was detected only a few times. The CDR3 region has the DNA TGTGCCAGCAGCCAGTACAGGGGGAAGACCGGGGAGCTGTTTTTT. Translation gives CASSQYRGKTGELFF. V and J are TRBV7-9 and TRBJ2-2, with 8 nucleotides matching TRBD1. J gave up 5 bases and V 5 bases, and 7 bases lay outside the gene matches. The CDR3 runs to 15 residues. Per germline, CDR1 SEHNR and CDR2 FQNEAQ (reference sequence).

The chain combines TRBV18 with TRBJ1-1, with a possible D match to TRBD1 (6 bases). The CDR3 sequence is 15 residues long. Germline CDR1 reads KGHSH; CDR2 reads LQKENI. V was clipped by 1 base and J by 3 bases, with 12 bases between them. The CDR3 is CASSPRVGGYTEAFF. CDR3 DNA sequence: TGTGCCAGCTCACCACGCGTAGGGGGTTACACTGAAGCTTTCTTT.

J is TRBJ2-1 and V is TRBV30; 7 bases match TRBD2. Looked up from germline, CDR1 is GTSNPN and CDR2 is SVGIG (reference sequence). V lost 5 bases and J lost 5; bases outside the gene matches: 9. The CDR3 contains 14 residues. The CDR3 here is CAWAYSGLNNEQFF. CDR3 coding DNA: TGTGCCTGGGCCTATAGCGGGTTAAACAATGAGCAGTTCTTC.

V gene TRBV7-9 combines with J gene TRBJ1-2, with D uncertain. CDR3 length: 15 amino acids. The V end lost 1 base, the J end lost 3 bases, and 12 bases lay between the germline ends. CDR1 is SEHNR, CDR2 FQNEAQ, per germline (reference sequence). The CDR3 DNA reads TGTGCCAGCAGCTTAGGATCTCCGGATTACTATGGCTACACCTTC. This gives the protein CASSLGSPDYYGYTF.